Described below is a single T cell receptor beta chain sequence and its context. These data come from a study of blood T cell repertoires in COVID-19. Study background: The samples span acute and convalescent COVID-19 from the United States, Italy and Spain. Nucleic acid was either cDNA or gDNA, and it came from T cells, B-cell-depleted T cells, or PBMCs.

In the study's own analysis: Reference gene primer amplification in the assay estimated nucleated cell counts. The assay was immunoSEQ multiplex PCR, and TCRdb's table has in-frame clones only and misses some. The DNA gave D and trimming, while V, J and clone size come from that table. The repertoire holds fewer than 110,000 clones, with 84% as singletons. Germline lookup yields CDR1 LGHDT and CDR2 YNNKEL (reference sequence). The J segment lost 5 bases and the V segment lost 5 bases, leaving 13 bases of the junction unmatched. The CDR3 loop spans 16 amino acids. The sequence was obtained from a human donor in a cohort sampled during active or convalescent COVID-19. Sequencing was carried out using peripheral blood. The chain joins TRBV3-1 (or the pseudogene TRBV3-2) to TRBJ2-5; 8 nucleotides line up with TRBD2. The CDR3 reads CASSNVNGGGFETQYF. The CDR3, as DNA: TGTGCCAGCAGCAACGTTAACGGGGGGGGTTTTGAGACCCAGTACTTC.